The 3 T cell receptor beta chains presented below share a single source sample, sequenced in a study of shared clonotypes between healthy human individuals. Profiling relied on immunoSEQ multiplex PCR, and the TCRdb table lists in-frame clones only, not all of them. The table shows about 600,000 clones, with roughly 97% occurring only once. Sequenced material: naive CD4+ T cells sorted from blood. Documented subset: CD45RA+ positively selected. Every receptor here comes from a woman between 25 and 40 years old in good health.

The chain joins TRBV28 to TRBJ1-5, with 8 positions matching TRBD1. V lost 5 bases to trimming and J lost 7 bases; unmatched junction nucleotides: 10. The CDR3 consists of 15 residues. CDR1 is MDHEN, CDR2 SYDVKM, per germline. CDR3 sequence reads: CASSKRRGLEQPQHF. The DNA of the CDR3 is TGTGCCAGCAGTAAACGCAGGGGGCTTGAACAGCCCCAGCATTTT.

The chain combines TRBV10-1 with TRBJ2-1; D might be TRBD2 (5 bases). The V and J ends lost 0 bases and 8 bases respectively, with 11 bases between them. The CDR3 loop spans 14 amino acids. Per germline, CDR1 WNHNN and CDR2 SYGVQD (reference sequence). CDR3 DNA sequence: TGCGCCAGCAGTGAGTCCGGGATTGAAGATGAGCAGTTCTTC. Translated, it gives CASSESGIEDEQFF.

This chain joins TRBV25-1 and TRBJ1-1; 7 bases fit TRBD1. Germline assignment: CDR1 MGHDK and CDR2 SYGVNS. CDR3 length: 15 residues. The junction had 5 bases not matched to a gene; V was cut back by 2 bases and J by 2 bases. The CDR3 reads CASSEGDSRNTEAFF. CDR3 nucleotides: TGTGCCAGCAGTGAAGGGGACAGCCGCAACACTGAAGCTTTCTTT.